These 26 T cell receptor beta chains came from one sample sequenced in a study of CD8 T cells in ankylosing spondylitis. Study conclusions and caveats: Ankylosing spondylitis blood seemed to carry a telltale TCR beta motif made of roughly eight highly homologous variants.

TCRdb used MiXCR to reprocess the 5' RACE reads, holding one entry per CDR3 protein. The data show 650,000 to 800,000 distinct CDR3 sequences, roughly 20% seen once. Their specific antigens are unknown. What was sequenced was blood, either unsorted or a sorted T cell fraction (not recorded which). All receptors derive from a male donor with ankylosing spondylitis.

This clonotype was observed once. In DNA form, the CDR3 reads TGTGCCAGCAGCTTAGCGGTCATGAACACTGAAGCTTTCTTT. Its translation: CASSLAVMNTEAFF. V and J are TRBV7-2 and TRBJ1-1; no reliable D call. The CDR3 extends over 14 amino acids. Between the trimmed V and J ends, which lost 0 bases and 0 bases, there was a span of 5 bases. Germline CDR1 SGHTA, CDR2 FQGNSA.

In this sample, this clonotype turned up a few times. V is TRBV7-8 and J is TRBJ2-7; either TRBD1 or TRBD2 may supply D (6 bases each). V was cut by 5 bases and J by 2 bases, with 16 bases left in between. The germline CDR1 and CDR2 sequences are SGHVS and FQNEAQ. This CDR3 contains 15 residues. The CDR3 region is CASSAADSGPYEQYF. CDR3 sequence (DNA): TGTGCCAGCAGCGCCGCGGACAGCGGGCCCTACGAGCAGTACTTC.

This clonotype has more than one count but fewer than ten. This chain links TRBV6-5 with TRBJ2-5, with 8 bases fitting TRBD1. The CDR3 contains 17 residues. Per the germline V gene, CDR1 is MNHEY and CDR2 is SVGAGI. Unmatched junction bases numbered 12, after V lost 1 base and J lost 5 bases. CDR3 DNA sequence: TGTGCCAGCAGTTACTTCCCCGGACAGGGACATGGGGAGACCCAGTACTTC. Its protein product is CASSYFPGQGHGETQYF.

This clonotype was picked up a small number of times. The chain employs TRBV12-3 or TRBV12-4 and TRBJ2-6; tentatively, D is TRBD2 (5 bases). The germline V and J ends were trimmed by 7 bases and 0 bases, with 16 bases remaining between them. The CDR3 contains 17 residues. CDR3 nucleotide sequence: TGTGCCAGCACCGGAGGTAGGGAACTCTCTGGGGCCAACGTCCTGACTTTC. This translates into CASTGGRELSGANVLTF.

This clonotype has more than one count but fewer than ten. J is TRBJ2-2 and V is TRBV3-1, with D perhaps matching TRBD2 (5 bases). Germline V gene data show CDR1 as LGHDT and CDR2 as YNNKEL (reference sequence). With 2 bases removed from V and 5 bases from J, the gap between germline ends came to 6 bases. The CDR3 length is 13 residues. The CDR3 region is CASSQRRTGELFF. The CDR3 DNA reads TGTGCCAGCAGCCAAAGGAGGACCGGGGAGCTGTTTTTT.

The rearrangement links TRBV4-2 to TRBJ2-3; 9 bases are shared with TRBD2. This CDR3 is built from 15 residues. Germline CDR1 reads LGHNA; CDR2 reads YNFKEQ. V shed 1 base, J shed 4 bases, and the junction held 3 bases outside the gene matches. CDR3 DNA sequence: TGTGCCAGCAGCCAAGGACTAGCGGAACCAGATACGCAGTATTTT. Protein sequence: CASSQGLAEPDTQYF.

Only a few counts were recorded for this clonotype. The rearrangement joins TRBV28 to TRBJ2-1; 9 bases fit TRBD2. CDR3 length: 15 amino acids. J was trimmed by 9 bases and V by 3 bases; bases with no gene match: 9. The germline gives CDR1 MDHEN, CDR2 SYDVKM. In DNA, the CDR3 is TGTGCCAGCAGTTTGGCGGCTAGCGGGACAGCTGAGCAGTTCTTC. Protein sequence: CASSLAASGTAEQFF.

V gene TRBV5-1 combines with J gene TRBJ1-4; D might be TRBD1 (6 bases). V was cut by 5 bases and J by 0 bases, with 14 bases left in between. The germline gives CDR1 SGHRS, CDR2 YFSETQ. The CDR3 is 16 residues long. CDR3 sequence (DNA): TGCGCCAGCAGAGCAAGGACAGATGCAACTAATGAAAAACTGTTTTTT. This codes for CASRARTDATNEKLFF.

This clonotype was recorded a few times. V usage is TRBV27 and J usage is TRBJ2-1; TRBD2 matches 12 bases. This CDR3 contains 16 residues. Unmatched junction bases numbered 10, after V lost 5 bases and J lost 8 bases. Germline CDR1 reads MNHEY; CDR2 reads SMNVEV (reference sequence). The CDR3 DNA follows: TGTGCCAGCAGTCCCCTAGCGGGAGGGCCGAGGGATGAGCAGTTCTTC. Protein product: CASSPLAGGPRDEQFF.

The CDR3 coding sequence is TGTGCCAGCAGCCATACTACTAGCGGGAGTTACAATGAGCAGTTCTTC. It specifies CASSHTTSGSYNEQFF. The rearrangement links TRBV3-1 to TRBJ2-1; 11 bases agree with TRBD2. V dropped 3 bases and J dropped 4; count of bases not matched to a gene: 5. Per the germline V gene, CDR1 is LGHDT and CDR2 is YNNKEL (reference sequence). This CDR3 is 16 amino acids long.

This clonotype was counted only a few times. CDR3 DNA sequence: TGTGCCAGCAGCTTAGCGCCGGGTAGAGCTTTCTTT. It is translated as CASSLAPGRAFF. V gene TRBV7-9 combines with J gene TRBJ1-1; D is uncertain. Germline values: CDR1 SEHNR, CDR2 FQNEAQ (reference sequence). The CDR3 covers 12 residues. V lost 0 bases and J 10 bases, leaving 9 bases between the germline ends.

Written as DNA, the CDR3 is TGTGCCACCCGACTAGCGGGGGGGCATACGCAGTATTTT. Protein: CATRLAGGHTQYF. The chain joins TRBV10-3 to TRBJ2-3; 14 bases map to TRBD2. The germline CDR1 and CDR2 sequences are ENHRY and SYGVKD. The CDR3 sequence is 13 residues long. J gave up 7 bases and V 10 bases, and 4 bases lay outside the gene matches.

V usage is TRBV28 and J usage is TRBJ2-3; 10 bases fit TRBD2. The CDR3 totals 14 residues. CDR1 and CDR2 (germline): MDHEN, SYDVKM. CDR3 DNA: TGTGACGCAGGGAGCGGGAGGGGTGCAGATACGCAGTATTTT. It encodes CDAGSGRGADTQYF. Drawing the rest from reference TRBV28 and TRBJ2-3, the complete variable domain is DVKVTQSSRYLVKRTGEKVFLECVQDMDHENMFWYRQDPGLGLRLIYFSYDVKMKEKGDIPEGYSVSREKKERFSLILESASTNQTSMYLCDAGSGRGADTQYFGPGTRLTVL.

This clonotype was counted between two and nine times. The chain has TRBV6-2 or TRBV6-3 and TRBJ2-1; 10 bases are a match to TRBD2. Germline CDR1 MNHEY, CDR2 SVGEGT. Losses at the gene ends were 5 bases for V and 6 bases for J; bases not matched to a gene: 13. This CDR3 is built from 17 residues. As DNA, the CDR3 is TGTGCCAGCAGTGTAAGGTCAGCGGGAGGGCCAGGCAATGAGCAGTTCTTC. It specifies CASSVRSAGGPGNEQFF.

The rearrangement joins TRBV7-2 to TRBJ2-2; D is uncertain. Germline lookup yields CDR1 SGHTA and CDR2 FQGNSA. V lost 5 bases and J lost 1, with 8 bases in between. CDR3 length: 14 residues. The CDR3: CASSNSRNTGELFF. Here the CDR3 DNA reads TGTGCCAGCAGCAACTCAAGGAACACCGGGGAGCTGTTTTTT.

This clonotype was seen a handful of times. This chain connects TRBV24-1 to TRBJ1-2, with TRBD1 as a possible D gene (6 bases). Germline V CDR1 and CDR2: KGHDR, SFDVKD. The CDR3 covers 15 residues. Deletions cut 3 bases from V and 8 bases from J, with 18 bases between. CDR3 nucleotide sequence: TGTGCCACCAGTGATGCCATAACAGGGTCTAAGGGCTACACCTTC. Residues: CATSDAITGSKGYTF.

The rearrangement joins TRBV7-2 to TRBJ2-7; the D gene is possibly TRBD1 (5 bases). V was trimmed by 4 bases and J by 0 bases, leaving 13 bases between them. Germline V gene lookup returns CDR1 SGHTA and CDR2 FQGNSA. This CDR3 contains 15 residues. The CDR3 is CASSYTDRSSYEQYF. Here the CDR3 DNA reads TGTGCCAGCAGCTATACAGACAGAAGCTCCTACGAGCAGTACTTC.

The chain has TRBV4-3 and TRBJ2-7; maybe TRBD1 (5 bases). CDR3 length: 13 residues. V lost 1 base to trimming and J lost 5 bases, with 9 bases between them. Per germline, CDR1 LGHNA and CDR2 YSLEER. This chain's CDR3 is CASSQVAGHEQYF. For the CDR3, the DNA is TGCGCCAGCAGCCAAGTGGCAGGGCACGAGCAGTACTTC.

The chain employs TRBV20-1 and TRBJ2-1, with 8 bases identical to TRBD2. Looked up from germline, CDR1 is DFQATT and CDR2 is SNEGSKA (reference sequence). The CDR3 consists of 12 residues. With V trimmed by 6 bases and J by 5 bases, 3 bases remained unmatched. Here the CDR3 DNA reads TGCAGTGCCGGACTAGCAAACAATGAGCAGTTCTTC. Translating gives CSAGLANNEQFF.

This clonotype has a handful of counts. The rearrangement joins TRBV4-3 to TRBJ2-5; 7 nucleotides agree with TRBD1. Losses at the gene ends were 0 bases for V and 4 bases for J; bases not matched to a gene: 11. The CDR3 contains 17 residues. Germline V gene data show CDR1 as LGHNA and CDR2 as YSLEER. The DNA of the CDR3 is TGCGCCAGCAGCCAAGATCGGGCCAGGGGGATCGTAGAGACCCAGTACTTC. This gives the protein CASSQDRARGIVETQYF.

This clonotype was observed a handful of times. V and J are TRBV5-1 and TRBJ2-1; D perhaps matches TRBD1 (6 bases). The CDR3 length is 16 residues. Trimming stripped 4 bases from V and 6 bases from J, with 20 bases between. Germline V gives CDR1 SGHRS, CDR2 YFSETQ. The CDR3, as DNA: TGCGCCAGCAGCGGTCAGAGACAGGTGATTGGCAATGAGCAGTTCTTC. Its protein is CASSGQRQVIGNEQFF.

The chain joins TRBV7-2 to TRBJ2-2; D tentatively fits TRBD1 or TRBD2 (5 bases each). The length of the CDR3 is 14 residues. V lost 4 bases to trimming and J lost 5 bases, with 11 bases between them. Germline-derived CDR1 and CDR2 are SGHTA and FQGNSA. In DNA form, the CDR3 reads TGTGCCAGCAGCTACCGGGGCAGAACCGGGGAGCTGTTTTTT. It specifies CASSYRGRTGELFF.

DNA for the CDR3: TGTGCCAGCAGTTTAAGGGACTATGAAAACACCGGGGAGCTGTTTTTT. Translation gives CASSLRDYENTGELFF. V gene TRBV12-3 or TRBV12-4 combines with J gene TRBJ2-2; 7 bases line up with TRBD2. The CDR3 has 16 residues. Trimming removed 2 bases from V and 2 bases from J; junction bases left unmatched: 5.

In DNA form, the CDR3 reads TGCAGTGCTAGAGATTTTGGGCGGGGGACCTACAATGAGCAGTTCTTC. Its protein is CSARDFGRGTYNEQFF. The V gene is TRBV20-1, the J gene TRBJ2-1, with 7 bases that match TRBD2. The germline CDR1 and CDR2 sequences are DFQATT and SNEGSKA (reference sequence). CDR3 length: 16 residues. V lost 0 bases and J lost 2; bases outside the gene matches: 7.

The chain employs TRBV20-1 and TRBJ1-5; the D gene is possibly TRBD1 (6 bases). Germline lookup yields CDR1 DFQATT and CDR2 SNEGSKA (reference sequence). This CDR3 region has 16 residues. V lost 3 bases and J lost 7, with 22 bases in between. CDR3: CSASGPQRGAGQPQHF. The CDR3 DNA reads TGCAGTGCTAGCGGCCCACAGCGGGGGGCGGGACAGCCCCAGCATTTT.

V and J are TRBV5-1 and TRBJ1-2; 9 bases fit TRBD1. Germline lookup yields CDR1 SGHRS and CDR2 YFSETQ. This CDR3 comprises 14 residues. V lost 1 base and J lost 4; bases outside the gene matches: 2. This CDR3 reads CASSLIQGAYGYTF. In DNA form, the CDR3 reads TGCGCCAGCAGCTTGATACAGGGGGCCTATGGCTACACCTTC. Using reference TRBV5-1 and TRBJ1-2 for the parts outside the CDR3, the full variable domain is KAGVTQTPRYLIKTRGQQVTLSCSPISGHRSVSWYQQTPGQGLQFLFEYFSETQRNKGNFPGRFSGRQFSNSRSEMNVSTLELGDSALYLCASSLIQGAYGYTFGSGTRLTVV.